The clone carrying this T cell receptor beta chain has just a few counts. Its antigen is unidentified. Germline V gives CDR1 SNHLY, CDR2 FYNNEI. The CDR3 has 12 amino acids. The V end lost 7 bases, the J end lost 2 bases, and 9 bases lay between the germline ends. These data originate in a study of blood T cells in healthy people across ages. The use of a sample-barcoded 5' primer and a J-beta primer mix characterized a second PCR of 7 to 11 cycles. Tags on each cDNA molecule came from a template-switch adaptor with 12 random nucleotides. One entry per CDR3 protein, called by TCRdb with MiXCR from the 5' RACE reads. Of approximately 1,000,000 distinct CDR3 sequences detected, under 45% appear once; the ten largest clones hold under 20%. Whole-study findings and limits: Across the age range, TCR beta diversity per million T cells fell in a roughly linear way. Expanded clonotype changes were possibly confounded by unknown donor CMV status.

They isolated at least 7 million PBMCs from each sample. The sequencing sample was made of blood. The rearrangement joins TRBV2 to TRBJ2-7; possibly TRBD1 for D (6 bases). The TCR was taken from a woman aged 60-75 years in good health. The CDR3 nucleotides are TGTGCCAGCACTTCAGGGGCCTACGAGCAGTACTTC. Translated: CASTSGAYEQYF.